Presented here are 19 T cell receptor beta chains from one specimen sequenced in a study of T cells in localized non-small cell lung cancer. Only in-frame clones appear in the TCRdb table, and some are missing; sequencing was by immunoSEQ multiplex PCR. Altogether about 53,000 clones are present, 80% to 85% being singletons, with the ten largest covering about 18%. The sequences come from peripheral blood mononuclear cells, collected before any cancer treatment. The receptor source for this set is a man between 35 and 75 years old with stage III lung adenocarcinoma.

The DNA for the CDR3 is TGTGCCAGCGAAACAGGGGCGCTCTATGGCTACACCTTC. Translating it yields CASETGALYGYTF. This chain links TRBV2 with TRBJ1-2; TRBD1 agrees at 7 bases. Trimming at V came to 8 bases and at J to 4 bases, leaving 7 bases not matched to a gene. The CDR3 length is 13 residues. CDR1 and CDR2 (germline): SNHLY, FYNNEI.

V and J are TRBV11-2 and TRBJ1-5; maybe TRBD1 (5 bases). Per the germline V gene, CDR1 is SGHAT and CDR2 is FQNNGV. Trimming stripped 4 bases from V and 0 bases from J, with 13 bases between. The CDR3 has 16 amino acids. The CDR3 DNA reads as TGTGCCAGCAGCTGGGACGGTTTTTATAGCAATCAGCCCCAGCATTTT. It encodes CASSWDGFYSNQPQHF.

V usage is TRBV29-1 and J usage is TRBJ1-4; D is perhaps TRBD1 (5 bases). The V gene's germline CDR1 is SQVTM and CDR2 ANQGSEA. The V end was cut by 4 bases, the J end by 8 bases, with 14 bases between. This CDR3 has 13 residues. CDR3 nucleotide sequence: TGCAGCGTTGCTCCAGGGTCTTTAGAAAAACTGTTTTTT. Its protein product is CSVAPGSLEKLFF.

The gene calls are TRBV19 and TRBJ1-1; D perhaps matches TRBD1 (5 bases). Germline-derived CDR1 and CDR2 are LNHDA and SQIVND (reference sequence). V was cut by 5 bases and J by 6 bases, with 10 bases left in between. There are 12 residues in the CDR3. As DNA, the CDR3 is TGTGCCAGTAGTCTGGGGGGGGCTGAAGCTTTCTTT. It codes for CASSLGGAEAFF.

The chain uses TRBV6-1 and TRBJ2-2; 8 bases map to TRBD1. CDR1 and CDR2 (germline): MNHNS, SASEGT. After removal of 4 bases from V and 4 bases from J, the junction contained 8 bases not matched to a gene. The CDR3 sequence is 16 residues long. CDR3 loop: CASSGLGTGGTGELFF. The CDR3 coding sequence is TGTGCCAGCAGTGGACTTGGGACAGGTGGCACCGGGGAGCTGTTTTTT.

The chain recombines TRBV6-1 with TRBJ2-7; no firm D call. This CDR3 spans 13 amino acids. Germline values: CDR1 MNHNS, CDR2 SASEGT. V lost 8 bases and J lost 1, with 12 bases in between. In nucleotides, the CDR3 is TGTGCCAGCCGGATAGGTTTTTCCTACGAGCAGTACTTC. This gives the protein CASRIGFSYEQYF.

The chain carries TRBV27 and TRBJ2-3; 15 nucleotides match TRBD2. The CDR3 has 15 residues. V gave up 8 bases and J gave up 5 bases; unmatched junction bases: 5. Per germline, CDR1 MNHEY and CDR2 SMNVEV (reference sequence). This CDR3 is CASSGLAGGQDTQYF. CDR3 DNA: TGTGCCAGCTCCGGACTAGCGGGGGGGCAAGATACGCAGTATTTT.

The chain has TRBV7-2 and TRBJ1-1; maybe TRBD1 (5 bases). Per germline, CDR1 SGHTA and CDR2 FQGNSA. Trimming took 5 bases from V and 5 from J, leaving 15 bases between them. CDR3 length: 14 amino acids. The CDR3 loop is CASSRPGGWTEAFF. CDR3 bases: TGTGCCAGCAGCCGTCCGGGGGGATGGACTGAAGCTTTCTTT.

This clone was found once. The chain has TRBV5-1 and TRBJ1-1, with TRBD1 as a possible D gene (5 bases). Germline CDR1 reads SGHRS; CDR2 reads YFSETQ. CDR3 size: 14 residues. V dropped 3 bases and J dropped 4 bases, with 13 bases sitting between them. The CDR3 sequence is CASSWSGASTEAFF. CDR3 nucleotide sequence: TGCGCCAGCAGCTGGAGCGGGGCGAGCACTGAAGCTTTCTTT.

The CDR3 sequence: CASSLYRVGSYNEQFF. CDR3 coding DNA: TGTGCCAGTAGTTTATACAGGGTAGGGTCCTACAATGAGCAGTTCTTC. V gene TRBV19 combines with J gene TRBJ2-1; D possibly corresponds to TRBD1 (6 bases). With 5 bases removed from V and 1 base from J, the gap between germline ends came to 15 bases. This CDR3 region has 16 residues. Germline V gene sequence: CDR1 LNHDA, CDR2 SQIVND (reference sequence). Together with reference TRBV19 and TRBJ2-1, the CDR3 gives the full variable domain: DGGITQSPKYLFRKEGQNVTLSCEQNLNHDAMYWYRQDPGQGLRLIYYSQIVNDFQKGDIAEGYSVSREKKESFPLTVTSAQKNPTAFYLCASSLYRVGSYNEQFFGPGTRLTVL.

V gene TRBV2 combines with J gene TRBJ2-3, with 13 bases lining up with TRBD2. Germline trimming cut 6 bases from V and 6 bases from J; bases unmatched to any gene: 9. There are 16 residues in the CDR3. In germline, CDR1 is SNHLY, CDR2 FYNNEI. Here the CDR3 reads CASSLRLAGGGDTQYF. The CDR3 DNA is TGTGCCAGCAGCCTTAGACTAGCGGGGGGTGGGGATACGCAGTATTTT.

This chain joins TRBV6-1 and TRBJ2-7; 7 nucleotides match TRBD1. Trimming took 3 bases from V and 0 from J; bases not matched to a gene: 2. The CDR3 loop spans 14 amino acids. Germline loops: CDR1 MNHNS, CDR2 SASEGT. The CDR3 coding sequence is TGTGCCAGCAGTGAGGCAGGGGGCTCCTACGAGCAGTACTTC. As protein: CASSEAGGSYEQYF.

The CDR3 is CASSYSGSTNEKLFF. The CDR3 bases are TGTGCCAGCAGTTACTCGGGTTCAACTAATGAAAAACTGTTTTTT. The chain joins TRBV6-5 to TRBJ1-4; D is unclear. CDR3 size: 15 residues. Germline CDR1 MNHEY, CDR2 SVGAGI. V shed 0 bases and J shed 0 bases, with 5 bases lying between them.

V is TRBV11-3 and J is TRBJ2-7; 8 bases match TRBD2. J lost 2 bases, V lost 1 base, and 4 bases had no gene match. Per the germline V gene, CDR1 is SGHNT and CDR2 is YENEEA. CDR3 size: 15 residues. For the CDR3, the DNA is TGTGCCAGCAGCTTAGGGGGGACTAGGCCCTACGAGCAGTACTTC. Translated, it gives CASSLGGTRPYEQYF. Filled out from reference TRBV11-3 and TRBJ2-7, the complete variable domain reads EAGVVQSPRYKIIEKKQPVAFWCNPISGHNTLYWYLQNLGQGPELLIRYENEEAVDDSQLPKDRFSAERLKGVDSTLKIQPAELGDSAVYLCASSLGGTRPYEQYFGPGTRLTVT.

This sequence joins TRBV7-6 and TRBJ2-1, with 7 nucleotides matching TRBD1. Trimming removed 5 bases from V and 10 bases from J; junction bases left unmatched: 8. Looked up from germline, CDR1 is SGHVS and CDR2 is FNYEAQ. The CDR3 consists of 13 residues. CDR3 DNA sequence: TGTGCCAGCAGCCTTGAACAGGGGCCCGAGCAGTTCTTC. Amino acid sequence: CASSLEQGPEQFF.

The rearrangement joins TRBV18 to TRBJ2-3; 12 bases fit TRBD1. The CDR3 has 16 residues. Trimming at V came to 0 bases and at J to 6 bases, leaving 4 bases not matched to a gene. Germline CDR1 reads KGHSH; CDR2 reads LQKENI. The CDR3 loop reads CASSPPGTGGEDTQYF. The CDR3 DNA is TGTGCCAGCTCACCACCCGGGACAGGGGGCGAGGATACGCAGTATTTT.

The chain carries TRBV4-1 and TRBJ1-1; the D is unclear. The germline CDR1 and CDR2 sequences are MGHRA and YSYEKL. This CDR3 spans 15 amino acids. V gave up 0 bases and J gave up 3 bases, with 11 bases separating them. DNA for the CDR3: TGCGCCAGCAGCCAAGATCTAAGGGTGGACACTGAAGCTTTCTTT. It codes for CASSQDLRVDTEAFF.

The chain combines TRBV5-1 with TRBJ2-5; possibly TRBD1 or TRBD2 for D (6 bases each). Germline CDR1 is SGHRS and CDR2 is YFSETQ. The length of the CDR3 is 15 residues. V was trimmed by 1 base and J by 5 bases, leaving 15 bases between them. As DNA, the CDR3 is TGCGCCAGCAGCTTGACCGGAGGGGGGTGGGAGACCCAGTACTTC. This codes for CASSLTGGGWETQYF. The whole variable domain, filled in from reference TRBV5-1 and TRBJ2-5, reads KAGVTQTPRYLIKTRGQQVTLSCSPISGHRSVSWYQQTPGQGLQFLFEYFSETQRNKGNFPGRFSGRQFSNSRSEMNVSTLELGDSALYLCASSLTGGGWETQYFGPGTRLLVL.

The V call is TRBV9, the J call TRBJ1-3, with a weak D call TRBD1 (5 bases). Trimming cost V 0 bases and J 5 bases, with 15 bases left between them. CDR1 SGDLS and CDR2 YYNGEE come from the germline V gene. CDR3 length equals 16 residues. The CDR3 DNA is TGTGCCAGCAGCGTAGGGGGAGGGGACGGGAGAAACACCATATATTTT. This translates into CASSVGGGDGRNTIYF.